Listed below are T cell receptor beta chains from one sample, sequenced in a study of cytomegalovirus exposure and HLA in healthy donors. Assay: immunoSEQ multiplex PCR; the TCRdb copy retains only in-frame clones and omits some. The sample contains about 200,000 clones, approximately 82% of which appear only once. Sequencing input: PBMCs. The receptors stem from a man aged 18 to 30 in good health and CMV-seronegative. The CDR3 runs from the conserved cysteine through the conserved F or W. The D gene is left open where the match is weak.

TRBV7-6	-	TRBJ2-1	CASSFGTPSALSVYEQFF
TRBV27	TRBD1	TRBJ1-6	CASSRDREFASPLHF
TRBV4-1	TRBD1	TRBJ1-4	CASSQGNRGGYEKLFF
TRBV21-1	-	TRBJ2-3	CASSKGADRDSLDTQYF
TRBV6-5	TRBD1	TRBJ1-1	CASSRQGAWGTEAFF
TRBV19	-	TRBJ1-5	CASRTTGTPQHF
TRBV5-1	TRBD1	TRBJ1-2	CASSWDRATNYGYTF
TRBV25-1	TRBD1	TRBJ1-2	CASSYRGSSGYTF
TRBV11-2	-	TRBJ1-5	CASSLDGTRPNYNQPQHF
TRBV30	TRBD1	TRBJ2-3	CAWDRGSVDTQYF
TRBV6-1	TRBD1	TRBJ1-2	CASSSTGEGCTF
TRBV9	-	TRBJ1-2	CASSVQGGYGYTF
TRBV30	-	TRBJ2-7	CAGKADSYEQYF
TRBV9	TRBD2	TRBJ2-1	CASSPLVLAGGGGEQFF
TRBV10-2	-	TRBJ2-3	CASSFWADTQYF
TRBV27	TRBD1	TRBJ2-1	CASSSETGYNEQFF
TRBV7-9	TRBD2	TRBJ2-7	CASSLEGTSSEQYF
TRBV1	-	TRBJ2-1	CTSSQVRLAGRNEQFF
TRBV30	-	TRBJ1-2	CAWSPKSYGYTF
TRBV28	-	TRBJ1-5	CASSLSYNQPQHF
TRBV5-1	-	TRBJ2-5	CASSLGQTQETQYF
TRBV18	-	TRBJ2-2	CASSPTTQTTGELFF
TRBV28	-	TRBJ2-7	CAATLPGTPYEQYF
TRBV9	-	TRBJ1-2	CASSVDFGGMAYGYTF
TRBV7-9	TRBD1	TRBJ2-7	CASSSGQDRVYEQYF
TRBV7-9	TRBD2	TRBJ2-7	CASSLGWIAGQGEQYF
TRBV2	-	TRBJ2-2	CASSEALLSGATGELFF
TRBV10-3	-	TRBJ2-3	CAAASPDTQYF
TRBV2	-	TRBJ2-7	CASSPGGSSYEQYF
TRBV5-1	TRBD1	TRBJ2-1	CASSTDQSRTGSEQFF
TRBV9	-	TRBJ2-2	CASSATLAPGELFF
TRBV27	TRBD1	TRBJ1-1	CASSLGQGIAFF
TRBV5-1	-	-	CASSLGVRDSLSYEQYF
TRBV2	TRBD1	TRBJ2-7	CASLTGLSSYEQYF
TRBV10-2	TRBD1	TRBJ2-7	CASSELGTGSEQYF
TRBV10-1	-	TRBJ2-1	CASSESGGEQFF
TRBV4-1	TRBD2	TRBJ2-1	CASSQGTSELNEQFF
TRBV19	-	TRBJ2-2	CASSIGGGAGELFF
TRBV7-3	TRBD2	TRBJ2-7	CASSLPPWRESGEQYF
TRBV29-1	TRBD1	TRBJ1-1	CSGGQTLNTEAFF